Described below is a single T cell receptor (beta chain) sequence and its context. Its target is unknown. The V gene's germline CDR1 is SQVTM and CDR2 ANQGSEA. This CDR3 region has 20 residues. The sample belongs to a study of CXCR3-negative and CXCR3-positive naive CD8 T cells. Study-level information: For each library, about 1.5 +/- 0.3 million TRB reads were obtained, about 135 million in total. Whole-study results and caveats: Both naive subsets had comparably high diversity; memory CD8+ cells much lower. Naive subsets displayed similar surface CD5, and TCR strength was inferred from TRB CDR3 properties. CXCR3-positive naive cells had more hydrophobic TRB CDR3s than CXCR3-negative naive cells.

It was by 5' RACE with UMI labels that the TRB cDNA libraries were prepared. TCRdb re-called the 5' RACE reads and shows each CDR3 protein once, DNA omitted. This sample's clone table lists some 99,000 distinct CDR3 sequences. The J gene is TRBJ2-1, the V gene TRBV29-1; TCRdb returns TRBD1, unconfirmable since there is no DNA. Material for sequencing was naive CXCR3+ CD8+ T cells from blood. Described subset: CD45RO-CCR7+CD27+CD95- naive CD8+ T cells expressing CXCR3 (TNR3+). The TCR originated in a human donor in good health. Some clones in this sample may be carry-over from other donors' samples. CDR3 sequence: CSVGIGWTGEEAGIVNEQFF.